This T cell receptor (beta chain) came from a study of blood T cell repertoires in COVID-19. In its sample, this clone was seen once. V shed 1 base and J shed 1 base, with 8 bases lying between them. CDR1 is LGHNA, CDR2 YNFKEQ, per germline. The CDR3 is 16 residues long. Original handling: How many nucleated cells were present was estimated from reference gene primer amplification. Clones were read by immunoSEQ multiplex PCR, and TCRdb kept only the in-frame ones, dropping some. For V, J and clone size, that table is used; D and trimming come from the DNA. Of over 70,000 clones listed, 87% are singletons.

Material for sequencing was peripheral blood. This TCR came from a human donor in a cohort sampled during active COVID-19. The chain employs TRBV4-2 and TRBJ1-6; D perhaps matches TRBD1 (5 bases). This CDR3 is CASSQVRGSYNSPLHF. CDR3 coding DNA: TGTGCCAGCAGCCAAGTTAGGGGATCCTATAATTCACCCCTCCACTTT.